The sequence of this T cell receptor beta chain was determined in a study of response to subunit inactivated influenza vaccine. Study outcomes and limitations: Authors suggested each seasonal flu vaccination may recruit only limited numbers of new T cells.

TCRdb reanalysed the RT-PCR reads using MiXCR and keeps one entry per CDR3 protein. The table records around 760,000 distinct CDR3 sequences, 14% of them present only once. Trimming stripped 2 bases from V and 10 bases from J, with 23 bases between. Per germline, CDR1 SGHVS and CDR2 FQNEAQ. CDR3 size: 16 residues. Remarks on this clonotype: Its antigen is still unknown.

This TCR was sampled from a man over 45 who received an inactivated influenza vaccine. The source was PBMCs from blood, collected roughly 2 weeks before vaccination. V is TRBV7-8 and J is TRBJ1-1; D is unclear. CDR3 coding DNA: TGTGCCAGCAGCTTACGACGGAGAACGGGGAGGCTGGGAGCTTTCTTT. It translates to CASSLRRRTGRLGAFF.